Below, 7 T cell receptor beta chains from the same sample are listed, as sequenced in a study of blood T cells in healthy people across ages. It was with a sample-barcoded 5' primer and a J-beta primer mix that a second PCR of about 6 to 12 cycles was run. TCRdb recomputed calls from the 5' RACE reads with MiXCR, one row per CDR3 protein. The data contain over 600,000 distinct CDR3 sequences, about 45% of them singletons. The specimen was blood. The receptors were gathered from a man aged 80 or over in good health.

This rearrangement joins TRBV24-1 to TRBJ2-3; TRBD2 aligns across 7 bases. V dropped 3 bases and J dropped 2; count of bases not matched to a gene: 4. CDR1 and CDR2 (germline): KGHDR, SFDVKD. The CDR3 covers 15 residues. The CDR3 DNA reads TGTGCCACCAGTGATCCTAGCGGTCCCACAGATACGCAGTATTTT. Its protein product is CATSDPSGPTDTQYF.

This clonotype was detected a few times. V and J are TRBV5-1 and TRBJ2-3, with 12 bases lining up with TRBD2. CDR3 size: 19 residues. The V segment lost 2 bases and the J segment 2 bases; nucleotides outside the gene matches: 12. Germline CDR1 is SGHRS and CDR2 is YFSETQ. The CDR3, as DNA: TGCGCCAGCAGCTTCCGAACGGGACTAGCGGGCCAATACACAGATACGCAGTATTTT. This sequence encodes CASSFRTGLAGQYTDTQYF.

This clonotype was seen more than once but under ten times. V usage is TRBV10-3 and J usage is TRBJ2-1; a weak D match, TRBD2 (5 bases). Between the trimmed V and J ends, which lost 6 bases and 6 bases, there was a span of 12 bases. Germline values: CDR1 ENHRY, CDR2 SYGVKD. The CDR3 is 13 amino acids. This CDR3 reads CAIRPLDFNEQFF. The CDR3 DNA follows: TGTGCCATCAGACCACTAGATTTCAATGAGCAGTTCTTC.

The V call is TRBV3-1, the J call TRBJ2-1; tentative D call: TRBD1 (6 bases). Germline V CDR1 and CDR2: LGHDT, YNNKEL (reference sequence). V lost 1 base, J lost 6 bases, and 10 bases lay in between. The CDR3 is 14 residues long. DNA of the CDR3: TGTGCCAGCAGCCAAGGATACAGGGCCAATGAGCAGTTCTTC. Protein product: CASSQGYRANEQFF.

This clonotype was observed a single time. The chain combines TRBV4-3 with TRBJ1-6; no clear D gene. V gave up 3 bases and J gave up 8 bases, with 11 bases separating them. CDR1 is LGHNA and CDR2 is YSLEER in the germline V gene. The CDR3 spans 14 residues. Here the CDR3 reads CASSQGQSYSPLHF. The CDR3 DNA reads TGCGCCAGCAGCCAGGGTCAGTCCTATTCACCCCTCCACTTT.

The chain combines TRBV3-1 with TRBJ1-1, with TRBD1 identical over 8 bases. Germline CDR1 is LGHDT and CDR2 is YNNKEL (reference sequence). V shed 0 bases, J shed 3 bases, and the junction held 9 bases outside the gene matches. The CDR3 extends over 17 amino acids. Here the CDR3 DNA reads TGTGCCAGCAGCCAAGAATGGGGGGCAGGGGGCCACACTGAAGCTTTCTTT. This translates into CASSQEWGAGGHTEAFF.

This rearrangement joins TRBV7-9 to TRBJ2-7; 10 bases are shared with TRBD1. This CDR3 has 16 residues. Trimming took 5 bases from V and 3 from J; bases not matched to a gene: 10. Germline V gene lookup returns CDR1 SEHNR and CDR2 FQNEAQ (reference sequence). CDR3 nucleotide sequence: TGTGCCAGCAGCAGAACCGGGACAGGGGCCGGCTACGAGCAGTACTTC. Amino acid sequence: CASSRTGTGAGYEQYF.